The 19 T cell receptor beta chains in this list originate from one sample, sequenced in a study of radiation and T cells in renal cell carcinoma. Produced via immunoSEQ multiplex PCR; TCRdb's table is partial and in-frame only. The sample lists some 16,000 clones; 50% were seen once. Regarding treatment: 15 Gy SBRT to primary tumor, nephrectomy 4 weeks later. Sample: tumor tissue, taken from a patient whose treatment included radiotherapy and nephrectomy. The receptors were sampled from an older woman with renal cell carcinoma.

The gene calls are TRBV5-4 and TRBJ1-3; D is unclear. This CDR3 is 16 amino acids long. Trimming removed 4 bases from V and 0 bases from J, with 14 bases in between. Germline CDR1 is SGHNT and CDR2 is YYREEE (reference sequence). The CDR3 region has the DNA TGTGCCAGCAGCCAGGACCTCTCGGCCTCTGGAAACACCATATATTTT. This encodes CASSQDLSASGNTIYF.

In its sample, this clone was seen a few times. Distinct nucleotide sequences in the sample also encode this CDR3. J is TRBJ2-6 and V is TRBV19; D gene uncertain. This CDR3 has 12 residues. Germline V CDR1 and CDR2: LNHDA, SQIVND (reference sequence). V was trimmed by 9 bases and J by 1 base, leaving 4 bases between them. For the CDR3, the DNA is TGTGCCAGCTCATCTGGGGCCAACGTCCTGACTTTC. This codes for CASSSGANVLTF.

This clone is medium-sized (0.01 to 0.1%) in the sample. The chain carries TRBV6-6 and TRBJ1-2, with 8 nucleotides matching TRBD1. The CDR3 extends over 15 amino acids. Germline-derived CDR1 and CDR2 are MNHNY and SVGAGI (reference sequence). V lost 6 bases, J lost 7 bases, and 13 bases stayed unmatched. The CDR3 DNA sequence: TGTGCCAGCAGGATAGACAGGGGAGATTCGGGTGGCTACACCTTC. Its translation: CASRIDRGDSGGYTF.

A remark on this clone: Different DNA sequences within this sample yield the same CDR3. The chain links TRBV18 to TRBJ2-7, with D uncertain. The CDR3 has 12 residues. Germline CDR1 and CDR2: KGHSH and LQKENI. Trimming left V 3 bases short and J 0 bases short, with 3 bases between. The CDR3 DNA follows: TGTGCCAGCTCACCCTCCTCCTACGAGCAGTACTTC. This sequence encodes CASSPSSYEQYF.

The genes are TRBV11-2 and TRBJ1-6; a possible D gene is TRBD1 (5 bases). Germline CDR1 reads SGHAT; CDR2 reads FQNNGV. V lost 1 base and J lost 7, with 8 bases in between. This CDR3 contains 14 residues. The CDR3 nucleotides are TGTGCCAGCAGCTTAGGAGGGGTAAATTCACCCCTCCACTTT. Protein sequence: CASSLGGVNSPLHF.

This chain links TRBV5-8 with TRBJ2-7; TRBD2 is a possible D gene (6 bases). CDR3 length equals 14 residues. Germline CDR1 SGHTS, CDR2 YDEGEE. Trimming cost V 4 bases and J 2 bases, with 13 bases left between them. The CDR3 here is CASSPGGSAYEQYF. CDR3 nucleotide sequence: TGTGCCAGCAGCCCAGGAGGGTCGGCCTACGAGCAGTACTTC. Full variable domain (remainder filled in from reference TRBV5-8 and TRBJ2-7): EAGVTQSPTHLIKTRGQQATLRCSPISGHTSVYWYQQALGLGLQFLLWYDEGEERNRGNFPPRFSGRQFPNYSSELNVNALELEDSALYLCASSPGGSAYEQYFGPGTRLTVT.

This clone was detected ten times or more. This chain links TRBV14 with TRBJ2-7; 11 nucleotides line up with TRBD2. The germline CDR1 and CDR2 sequences are SGHDN and FVKESK. V lost 1 base to trimming and J lost 7 bases; unmatched junction nucleotides: 6. The CDR3 runs 15 residues. CDR3 sequence: CASSQALAGGQEQYF. In DNA, the CDR3 is TGTGCCAGCAGCCAAGCGCTAGCGGGAGGTCAGGAGCAGTACTTC.

The genes are TRBV7-2 and TRBJ1-4; tentatively, D is TRBD1 (6 bases). This CDR3 comprises 15 residues. The germline V and J ends were trimmed by 2 bases and 8 bases, with 15 bases remaining between them. The germline V gene encodes CDR1 SGHTA and CDR2 FQGNSA. The chain's CDR3 is CASSLIRGTGEKLFF. In DNA, the CDR3 is TGTGCCAGCAGCTTAATCAGGGGCACCGGGGAAAAACTGTTTTTT.

By share, this clone counts as large. The chain carries TRBV6-1 and TRBJ2-3; D remains unclear. The germline V gene has CDR1 MNHNS and CDR2 SASEGT. CDR3 size: 14 residues. The V end was cut by 5 bases, the J end by 4 bases, with 13 bases between. DNA of the CDR3: TGTGCCAGCAGTTGGGTTTGGGCCTCAGATACGCAGTATTTT. It encodes CASSWVWASDTQYF.

J is TRBJ2-1 and V is TRBV7-6; 7 nucleotides align to TRBD1. J gave up 0 bases and V 5 bases, and 10 bases lay outside the gene matches. Per germline, CDR1 SGHVS and CDR2 FNYEAQ. The length of the CDR3 is 17 residues. CDR3 sequence (DNA): TGTGCCAGCAGCAACCTCTTGGGGACAGCCTCCTACAATGAGCAGTTCTTC. Its translation: CASSNLLGTASYNEQFF.

The chain couples TRBV9 to TRBJ2-1; 12 nucleotides agree with TRBD2. This CDR3 is 16 amino acids long. The germline V gene encodes CDR1 SGDLS and CDR2 YYNGEE. The V and J ends lost 0 bases and 7 bases, in that order; junction bases with no gene match: 5. Written as DNA, the CDR3 is TGTGCCAGCAGCGTAGGACTAGCGGGAGATCCGAATGAGCAGTTCTTC. Its translation is CASSVGLAGDPNEQFF.

The chain has TRBV18 and TRBJ2-3; the match to TRBD1 covers 12 bases. The CDR3 length is 14 residues. Germline trimming cut 8 bases from V and 4 bases from J; bases unmatched to any gene: 4. The germline V gene encodes CDR1 KGHSH and CDR2 LQKENI. CDR3 nucleotide sequence: TGTGCCAGCGCGGGACAGGGGGCCGCAGATACGCAGTATTTT. Translated: CASAGQGAADTQYF.

Only a few counts were recorded for this clone. J is TRBJ1-2 and V is TRBV4-1; D gene ambiguous. The CDR3 loop spans 13 amino acids. Trimming removed 1 base from V and 2 bases from J, with 5 bases in between. CDR1 and CDR2 from the germline V gene are MGHRA and YSYEKL. This CDR3 is CASSQVRNYGYTF. The CDR3 nucleotides are TGCGCCAGCAGCCAAGTCCGGAACTATGGCTACACCTTC.

V gene TRBV5-1 combines with J gene TRBJ2-1, with 8 bases fitting TRBD2. Germline CDR1 and CDR2: SGHRS and YFSETQ. The CDR3 sequence is 16 residues long. J was trimmed by 2 bases and V by 0 bases; bases with no gene match: 4. CDR3 loop: CASSLDGGAAYNEQFF. The DNA for the CDR3 is TGCGCCAGCAGCTTGGACGGGGGGGCGGCCTACAATGAGCAGTTCTTC.

The genes are TRBV15 and TRBJ1-1; D not certain. With 5 bases removed from V and 0 bases from J, the gap between germline ends came to 13 bases. This CDR3 has 15 residues. Per germline, CDR1 LNHNV and CDR2 YYDKDF (reference sequence). The chain's CDR3 is CATSGVRALNTEAFF. The CDR3 DNA follows: TGTGCCACCAGCGGGGTCCGGGCCCTGAACACTGAAGCTTTCTTT.

The chain combines TRBV6-1 with TRBJ1-4; no clear D. Trimming cost V 6 bases and J 7 bases, with 15 bases left between them. The CDR3 spans 14 residues. From germline, CDR1 is MNHNS and CDR2 SASEGT. CDR3 DNA: TGTGCCAGCAGGGCGCAAGGGAATCGTGAAAAACTGTTTTTT. Amino acid sequence: CASRAQGNREKLFF.

Only a few counts were recorded for this clone. The V call is TRBV9, the J call TRBJ1-2; a weak D match, TRBD1 (5 bases). V was trimmed by 0 bases and J by 8 bases, leaving 20 bases between them. This CDR3 contains 16 residues. The germline gives CDR1 SGDLS, CDR2 YYNGEE. The chain's CDR3 is CASSVAGGAVREGYTF. CDR3 nucleotides: TGTGCCAGCAGCGTAGCGGGAGGGGCAGTCAGGGAAGGCTACACCTTC.

This clone was observed a handful of times. The genes are TRBV6-6 and TRBJ1-5; 9 bases match TRBD1. J was trimmed by 5 bases and V by 4 bases; bases with no gene match: 6. The CDR3 totals 15 residues. Germline V gene data show CDR1 as MNHNY and CDR2 as SVGAGI (reference sequence). This chain's CDR3 is CASSSDRGIYQPQHF. The DNA of the CDR3 is TGTGCCAGCAGTTCGGACAGGGGAATCTATCAGCCCCAGCATTTT.

J is TRBJ1-4 and V is TRBV27; tentative D call: TRBD1 (5 bases). CDR1 is MNHEY and CDR2 is SMNVEV in the germline V gene (reference sequence). V lost 3 bases, J lost 6 bases, and 11 bases lay in between. The CDR3 totals 14 residues. Written as DNA, the CDR3 is TGTGCCAGCAGTTTTTCGGGACTTGATGAAAAACTGTTTTTT. Protein sequence: CASSFSGLDEKLFF.